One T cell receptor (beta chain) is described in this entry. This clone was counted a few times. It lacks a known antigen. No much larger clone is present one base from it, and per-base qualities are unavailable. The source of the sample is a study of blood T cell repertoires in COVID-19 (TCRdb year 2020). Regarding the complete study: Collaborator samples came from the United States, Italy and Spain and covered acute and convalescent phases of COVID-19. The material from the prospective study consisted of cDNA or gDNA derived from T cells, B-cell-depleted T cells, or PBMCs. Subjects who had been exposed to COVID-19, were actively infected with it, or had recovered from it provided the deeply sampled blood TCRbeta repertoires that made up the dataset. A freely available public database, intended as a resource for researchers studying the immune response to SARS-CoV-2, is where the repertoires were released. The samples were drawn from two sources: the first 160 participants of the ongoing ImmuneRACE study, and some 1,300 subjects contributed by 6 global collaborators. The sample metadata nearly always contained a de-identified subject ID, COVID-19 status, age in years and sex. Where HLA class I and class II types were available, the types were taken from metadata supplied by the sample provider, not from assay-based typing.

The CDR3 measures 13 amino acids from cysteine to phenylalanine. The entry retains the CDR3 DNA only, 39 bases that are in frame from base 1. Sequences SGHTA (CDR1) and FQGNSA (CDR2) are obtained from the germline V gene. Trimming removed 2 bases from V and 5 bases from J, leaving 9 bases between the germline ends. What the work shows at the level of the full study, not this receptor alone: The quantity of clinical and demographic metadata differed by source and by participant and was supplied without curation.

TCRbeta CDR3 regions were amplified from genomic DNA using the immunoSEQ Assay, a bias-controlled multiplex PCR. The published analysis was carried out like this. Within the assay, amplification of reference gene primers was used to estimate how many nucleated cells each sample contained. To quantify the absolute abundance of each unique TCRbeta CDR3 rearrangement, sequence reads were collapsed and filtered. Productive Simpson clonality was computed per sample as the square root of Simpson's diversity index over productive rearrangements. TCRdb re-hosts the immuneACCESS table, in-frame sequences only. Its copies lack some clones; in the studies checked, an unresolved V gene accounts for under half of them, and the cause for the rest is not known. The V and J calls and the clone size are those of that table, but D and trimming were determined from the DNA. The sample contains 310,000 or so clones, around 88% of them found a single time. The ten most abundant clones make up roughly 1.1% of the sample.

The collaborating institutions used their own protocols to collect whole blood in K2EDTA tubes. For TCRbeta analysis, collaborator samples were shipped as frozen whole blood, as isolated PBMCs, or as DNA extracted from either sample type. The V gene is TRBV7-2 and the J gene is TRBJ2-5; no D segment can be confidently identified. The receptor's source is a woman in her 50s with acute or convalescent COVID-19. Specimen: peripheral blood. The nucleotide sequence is TGTGCCAGCAGCTTACTACGTGCGGAGACCCAGTACTTC. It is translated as CASSLLRAETQYF.